This T cell receptor beta chain was sequenced in a study of T cells in Graves' hyperthyroidism and ophthalmopathy (dated by TCRdb to between 2018 and 2020). A note on the overall study: Peripheral blood was sampled at the time of initial diagnosis, prior to any treatment. Prospective prediction of ophthalmopathy was tested in an independent validation cohort of 18 hyperthyroidism patients and 15 to 17 patients who later progressed to ophthalmopathy. The roughly 94 discovery patients were randomly split 7:3 into training and test sets. TCR V-J signatures able to tell the groups apart were searched for in a discovery cohort of about a hundred patients, of whom fewer than 45 had Graves' ophthalmopathy and roughly 58 had stable Graves' hyperthyroidism. After sampling, hyperthyroidism patients received methimazole starting at 30 mg daily, and ophthalmopathy patients received high-dose intravenous methylprednisolone. TCR Vbeta CDR3 sequencing of around 130 peripheral blood samples (approximately 44 ophthalmopathy, approximately 80 hyperthyroidism and roughly 17 progressor patients) is reported in the paper. In roughly six Graves' hyperthyroidism patients, the study also compared T-cell repertoires from thyroid tissue with T-cell repertoires from blood. Points the paper makes about the study in general: Most expanded thyroid clonotypes (frequency above 0.001) were also detected in blood, a finding suggesting that blood repertoires may reflect thyroid immune responses. A 13 V-J signature model separated ophthalmopathy from stable hyperthyroidism, with approximately 86% sensitivity and roughly 82% specificity in cross-validation and 80%/75% in testing. No statistical method was used to set the sample size in advance, and investigators knew the group allocation. In validation, the model predicted progression to ophthalmopathy a median of approximately 6.6 months before onset, with roughly 68% sensitivity and roughly 77% specificity.

This clonotype was observed a handful of times. The antigen it recognizes is unknown. No much larger clone exists at a distance of one base, and base qualities are not known. Amplification of TCR beta CDR3 regions was carried out from RNA transcripts. For the first round of RT-PCR on the TCR CDR3, the HTBI primer set was used together with the Qiagen OneStep RT-PCR kit. A second multiplex PCR round built the libraries, followed by size selection and purification. The libraries were sequenced on an Illumina HiSeq2000 using paired-end 100 bp reads. The original pipeline was this. SOAPnuke was used to process the raw data, removing reads that contained adapters or uncalled bases, had a mean Phred below 15, or lacked an exact match to the constant primer or identifier. High-quality paired reads were merged with COPE v1.2.5, and unique nucleotide sequences were defined as clonotypes. MiTCR v1.1 was used to align clonotypes to the IMGT TRBV, TRBD and TRBJ reference segments. The analysis was restricted to V-J combinations with a frequency above 0.0001, which together covered over 99% of the repertoires. A TCS score was defined as the ratio between F50 (clonal expansion) and ExV (chaos), using BLOSUM62-based TCRdist between CDR3 peptides within each V-J. Welch's t-statistics and random forest reduced around 550 V-J features to 10 to 15, which were used in a naive Bayes classifier (R e1071). The public reads were run again by TCRdb, first through fastp at Q25 and then through MiXCR, and only productive beta chains were kept. Rows merge per CDR3 protein into single entries with the most common DNA and genes. V and J calls and clone size were set by TCRdb, not the authors. This sample lists about 480,000 distinct CDR3 sequences; 13% to 15% were detected once. Together, the top ten hold 17% of the sample.

V is cut back by 4 bases and J by 0 bases, with 4 bases in the junction unmatched. The CDR3 sequence holds 16 residues, the cysteine and phenylalanine included. The DNA shown is the 48-base CDR3, in frame from base 1. CDR1 and CDR2 (SGHTA, FQGTGA) derive from the germline V gene. Stable Graves' hyperthyroidism was defined as no progression to ophthalmopathy during 18 months of follow-up. The hyperthyroidism patients were between 18 and 65 years old and newly diagnosed, with a disease duration of less than 2 months. Any patient with an uncontrolled infection, another autoimmune disease, pregnancy or lactation was excluded. Diagnoses relied on clinical symptoms, serum thyroxine and TRAb, thyroid ultrasound and orbital computed tomography. PBMCs were separated from under 11 ml of fresh peripheral blood using Ficoll-Paque density gradient centrifugation. Trizol reagent was used to extract total RNA, and RNA quality was then checked on an Agilent 2100 Bioanalyzer.

Material for sequencing was blood. The source is a woman aged 18-29 years with Graves' hyperthyroidism. The sequence joins TRBV7-3 to TRBJ2-1, with 9 bases in between that match TRBD2. The base sequence is TGTGCCAGCAGCTCCCGTAGCGGGAGCTCCTACAATGAGCAGTTCTTC. Its protein is CASSSRSGSSYNEQFF.